These 20 T cell receptor beta chains share one sample of origin, sequenced in a study of beta chain features in type 1 diabetes. Since all of the isolated RNA was reverse transcribed, expressed TCRB transcripts were what got sequenced. The assay was immunoSEQ multiplex PCR, and TCRdb's table has in-frame clones only and misses some. This table holds 150,000 to 200,000 clones, roughly 9% found once. Sequencing was performed on central memory CD4+ T cells from blood. Source of these receptors: a woman aged 18-29 years in good health.

The chain joins TRBV7-2 to TRBJ1-2; 9 bases are shared with TRBD1. The germline V gene encodes CDR1 SGHTA and CDR2 FQGNSA. The CDR3 is 13 amino acids. V shed 5 bases, J shed 6 bases, and the junction held 4 bases outside the gene matches. CDR3 region: CASSHDRGNGYTF. Written as DNA, the CDR3 is TGTGCCAGCAGCCACGACAGGGGGAATGGCTACACCTTC.

J is TRBJ1-1 and V is TRBV19; weak D call: TRBD1 (5 bases). The CDR3 totals 13 residues. Germline V lookup: CDR1 LNHDA, CDR2 SQIVND (reference sequence). V lost 5 bases and J 5 bases, leaving 12 bases between the germline ends. The CDR3 coding sequence is TGTGCCAGTAGTGCCCTGACAGAGACTGAAGCTTTCTTT. It yields the protein CASSALTETEAFF. The complete variable domain, with remaining parts taken from reference TRBV19 and TRBJ1-1, reads DGGITQSPKYLFRKEGQNVTLSCEQNLNHDAMYWYRQDPGQGLRLIYYSQIVNDFQKGDIAEGYSVSREKKESFPLTVTSAQKNPTAFYLCASSALTETEAFFGQGTRLTVV.

V is TRBV19 and J is TRBJ2-1; 7 bases agree with TRBD2. Germline values: CDR1 LNHDA, CDR2 SQIVND (reference sequence). The CDR3 runs to 15 residues. The J segment lost 6 bases and the V segment lost 5 bases, leaving 10 bases of the junction unmatched. This CDR3 reads CASSSPPGLSNEQFF. In nucleotides, the CDR3 is TGTGCCAGTAGTTCGCCTCCGGGACTAAGCAATGAGCAGTTCTTC.

This clone showed up many times. CDR3 DNA: TGTGCCAGCAGCGATCCTTCTAGCGGGGGCACCTACAATGAGCAGTTCTTC. Translated: CASSDPSSGGTYNEQFF. This chain links TRBV5-4 with TRBJ2-1, with 10 bases lining up with TRBD2. Germline V gene lookup returns CDR1 SGHNT and CDR2 YYREEE (reference sequence). The junction had 9 bases not matched to a gene; V was cut back by 4 bases and J by 2 bases. The CDR3 length is 17 residues. Full variable domain (rest looked up from reference TRBV5-4 and TRBJ2-1): ETGVTQSPTHLIKTRGQQVTLRCSSQSGHNTVSWYQQALGQGPQFIFQYYREEENGRGNFPPRFSGLQFPNYSSELNVNALELDDSALYLCASSDPSSGGTYNEQFFGPGTRLTVL.

DNA of the CDR3: TGTGCCAGTAGTAAAAGACAGGAAAACGACGAGCAGTACTTC. It codes for CASSKRQENDEQYF. J is TRBJ2-7 and V is TRBV19; weak D call: TRBD1 (6 bases). V lost 4 bases, J lost 5 bases, and 15 bases lay in between. The germline CDR1 and CDR2 sequences are LNHDA and SQIVND (reference sequence). The CDR3 sequence is 14 residues long.

This chain uses TRBV27 with TRBJ2-5; the match to TRBD2 covers 13 bases. The CDR3 extends over 16 amino acids. From germline, CDR1 is MNHEY and CDR2 SMNVEV (reference sequence). The V segment lost 6 bases and the J segment 4 bases; nucleotides outside the gene matches: 8. The CDR3 region is CASSDRLAGGVETQYF. The CDR3 DNA reads as TGTGCCAGCAGCGACCGACTAGCGGGGGGTGTAGAGACCCAGTACTTC.

The chain recombines TRBV11-2 with TRBJ2-1; 9 bases are a match to TRBD2. J lost 9 bases, V lost 4 bases, and 7 bases had no gene match. The CDR3 consists of 14 residues. Per germline, CDR1 SGHAT and CDR2 FQNNGV. CDR3 coding DNA: TGTGCCAGCAGCTCACTGCGGGGGGGTGGTGAGCAGTTCTTC. Its protein is CASSSLRGGGEQFF.

The chain recombines TRBV7-2 with TRBJ2-5; a possible D gene is TRBD2 (6 bases). Germline loops: CDR1 SGHTA, CDR2 FQGNSA. V lost 2 bases to trimming and J lost 5 bases, with 12 bases between them. This CDR3 has 14 residues. The CDR3 here is CASSLKAGLETQYF. CDR3 in DNA: TGTGCCAGCAGCTTAAAGGCGGGGCTGGAGACCCAGTACTTC.

On this clone: At one end the junction does not follow the germline gene, possibly because of a read error. This chain uses TRBV11-3 with TRBJ1-4, with TRBD1 identical over 7 bases. Looked up from germline, CDR1 is SGHNT and CDR2 is YENEEA. The length of the CDR3 is 18 residues. This CDR3 reads CASSLEGSWGQPNEKLFF. The CDR3 nucleotides are TGTGCCAGCAGCCTAGAAGGAAGTTGGGGACAGCCTAATGAAAAACTGTTTTTT.

CDR3 DNA: TGTGCCAGCAGAGACAGGAGCTATGGCTACACCTTC. Translated: CASRDRSYGYTF. The rearrangement uses TRBV25-1 and TRBJ1-2; possibly TRBD1 for D (6 bases). CDR1 is MGHDK, CDR2 SYGVNS, per germline. V dropped 6 bases and J dropped 4 bases, with 9 bases sitting between them. There are 12 residues in the CDR3.

The chain uses TRBV4-2 and TRBJ2-3, with 11 nucleotides matching TRBD2. With 0 bases clipped from V and 0 bases from J, the junction kept 5 bases outside the gene matches. Germline lookup yields CDR1 LGHNA and CDR2 YNFKEQ. CDR3 length: 18 residues. The CDR3 nucleotides read TGTGCCAGCAGCCAAGATCTAGCGGGGGGCCCTAGCACAGATACGCAGTATTTT. It translates to CASSQDLAGGPSTDTQYF.

This clone was picked up a small number of times. The V gene is TRBV18, the J gene TRBJ2-2, with 8 bases lining up with TRBD2. Germline V gene data show CDR1 as KGHSH and CDR2 as LQKENI. The CDR3 has 15 residues. J gave up 5 bases and V 3 bases, and 5 bases lay outside the gene matches. In DNA form, the CDR3 reads TGTGCCAGCTCACCGACAGCGGGAGAGACCGGGGAGCTGTTTTTT. Protein product: CASSPTAGETGELFF.

The CDR3: CASSQDLGTSGRSSTDTQYF. The CDR3 DNA is TGCGCCAGCAGCCAAGATTTGGGGACTAGCGGGAGATCTAGCACAGATACGCAGTATTTT. The V and J genes are TRBV4-3 and TRBJ2-3; TRBD2 matches at 14 bases. The J segment lost 0 bases and the V segment lost 0 bases, leaving 8 bases of the junction unmatched. CDR3 length: 20 amino acids. Germline V gene sequence: CDR1 LGHNA, CDR2 YSLEER.

The table lists this clone with a few counts. This chain uses TRBV4-1 with TRBJ2-3; weak D call: TRBD1 (6 bases). The V and J ends lost 0 bases and 4 bases respectively, with 17 bases between them. Germline loops: CDR1 MGHRA, CDR2 YSYEKL. The CDR3 contains 17 residues. The CDR3 is CASSQDGAGVPPDTQYF. Here the CDR3 DNA reads TGCGCCAGCAGCCAAGACGGGGCAGGGGTCCCACCAGATACGCAGTATTTT.

This clone was detected ten times or more. This chain connects TRBV6-6 to TRBJ2-7; 9 bases match TRBD1. Germline CDR1 reads MNHNY; CDR2 reads SVGAGI (reference sequence). Germline trimming cut 5 bases from V and 5 bases from J; bases unmatched to any gene: 10. The CDR3 covers 15 residues. Here the CDR3 reads CASSTPGQGNHEQYF. The CDR3 nucleotides read TGTGCCAGCAGTACGCCGGGACAGGGTAACCACGAGCAGTACTTC.

The CDR3 coding sequence is TGTGCCAGCAGCCGGGGACAAGCGGATAACTATGGCTACACCTTC. Residues: CASSRGQADNYGYTF. The rearrangement uses TRBV4-2 and TRBJ1-2; tentative D call: TRBD1 (6 bases). The CDR3 runs to 15 residues. Germline-derived CDR1 and CDR2 are LGHNA and YNFKEQ. V lost 4 bases and J lost 1, with 13 bases in between.

The chain combines TRBV7-9 with TRBJ1-3; D is unclear. V lost 0 bases to trimming and J lost 5 bases, with 14 bases between them. CDR3 length: 16 residues. The germline CDR1 and CDR2 sequences are SEHNR and FQNEAQ (reference sequence). The CDR3 DNA is TGTGCCAGCAGCTTAGCAGTCAGTGATCGTCGAAACACCATATATTTT. Its protein product is CASSLAVSDRRNTIYF.

The chain employs TRBV5-4 and TRBJ2-5; a possible D gene is TRBD2 (6 bases). Germline V gene sequence: CDR1 SGHNT, CDR2 YYREEE (reference sequence). The CDR3 has 16 residues. With 3 bases removed from V and 5 bases from J, the gap between germline ends came to 20 bases. This CDR3 reads CASSSLSVGGTETQYF. Written as DNA, the CDR3 is TGTGCCAGCAGCTCTTTATCTGTGGGCGGGACGGAGACCCAGTACTTC.

A note on this clone: The identical CDR3 is also encoded by other nucleotide sequences in the sample. The chain links TRBV5-1 to TRBJ2-1; 7 positions agree with TRBD2. This CDR3 has 13 residues. Germline values: CDR1 SGHRS, CDR2 YFSETQ. The CDR3 DNA is TGCGCTAGCTATGGGGAGGGTCGAGATGAGCAGTTCTTC. Amino acids: CASYGEGRDEQFF.

The chain employs TRBV5-1 and TRBJ2-5, with a tentative D call TRBD2 (5 bases). V was shortened by 6 bases and J by 5 bases, with 17 bases between the two germline ends. Germline CDR1 reads SGHRS; CDR2 reads YFSETQ. The CDR3 extends over 14 amino acids. CDR3 protein: CASTPHERTETQYF. For the CDR3, the DNA is TGCGCCAGCACCCCACATGAGCGGACGGAGACCCAGTACTTC.